This is a list of T cell receptor beta chains from one sample in a study of B cell selection in AIRE deficiency. Sequenced by immunoSEQ multiplex PCR; TCRdb stores in-frame clones only, minus some. This table has tens of thousands of clones, roughly 97% appearing once. Sequenced sample: conventional CD4+ T cells sorted from PBMCs. All receptors derive from a human donor with AIRE deficiency. Each CDR3 is given with its conserved first and last residue. Each record gives: V gene, D gene, CDR3 length, J gene, clone size, CDR3 protein, CDR3 DNA. D genes are given only for firm matches. The listing skips clone size in some rows; elsewhere it reads once, few, many or a size class.

v_gene: TRBV7-9; d_gene: TRBD1; len: 15; j_gene: TRBJ1-4; abundance: .; CDR3aa: CASSYSGTGGEKLFF; CDR3nt: TGTGCCAGCAGCTACTCCGGGACAGGGGGCGAAAAACTGTTTTTT
v_gene: TRBV7-9; d_gene: .; len: 14; j_gene: TRBJ1-1; abundance: .; CDR3aa: CASSLGVILAEAFF; CDR3nt: TGTGCCAGCAGCTTAGGGGTAATACTGGCTGAAGCTTTCTTT
v_gene: TRBV25-1; d_gene: TRBD2; len: 13; j_gene: TRBJ2-3; abundance: once; CDR3aa: CASAPGGLNTQYF; CDR3nt: TGTGCCAGCGCTCCGGGGGGACTCAATACGCAGTATTTT
v_gene: TRBV23-1; d_gene: TRBD1; len: 17; j_gene: TRBJ2-7; abundance: .; CDR3aa: CASSQSMPPGQSYEQYF; CDR3nt: TGCGCCAGCAGTCAATCGATGCCCCCGGGACAGAGCTACGAGCAGTACTTC
v_gene: TRBV4-3; d_gene: TRBD2; len: 15; j_gene: TRBJ2-1; abundance: .; CDR3aa: CASSATSGSYNEQFF; CDR3nt: TGCGCCAGCAGCGCTACTAGCGGCTCCTACAATGAGCAGTTCTTC
v_gene: TRBV9; d_gene: TRBD1; len: 16; j_gene: TRBJ1-1; abundance: .; CDR3aa: CASSVAGTATNTEAFF; CDR3nt: TGTGCCAGCAGCGTAGCTGGGACAGCCACGAACACTGAAGCTTTCTTT
v_gene: TRBV18; d_gene: .; len: 18; j_gene: TRBJ2-7; abundance: .; CDR3aa: CASSPNHRSFRPSYEQYF; CDR3nt: TGTGCCAGCTCGCCGAACCATCGATCTTTCAGGCCTTCCTACGAGCAGTACTTC
v_gene: TRBV5-6; d_gene: .; len: 15; j_gene: TRBJ2-7; abundance: .; CDR3aa: CASSLYLRASYEQYF; CDR3nt: TGTGCCAGCAGCTTGTATCTCCGGGCAAGCTACGAGCAGTACTTC
v_gene: TRBV4-1; d_gene: TRBD2; len: 17; j_gene: TRBJ2-1; abundance: .; CDR3aa: CASSQVGQAGGLYEQFF; CDR3nt: TGCGCCAGCAGCCAAGTGGGACAAGCGGGAGGATTGTATGAGCAGTTCTTC
v_gene: TRBV25-1; d_gene: .; len: 15; j_gene: TRBJ1-1; abundance: .; CDR3aa: CASSESTITNTEAFF; CDR3nt: TGTGCCAGCAGTGAATCGACAATTACAAACACTGAAGCTTTCTTT
v_gene: TRBV5-4; d_gene: .; len: 14; j_gene: TRBJ2-7; abundance: .; CDR3aa: CASSPRDTAYEQYF; CDR3nt: TGTGCCAGCAGCCCCCGGGACACGGCCTACGAGCAGTACTTC
v_gene: TRBV28; d_gene: .; len: 17; j_gene: TRBJ2-1; abundance: .; CDR3aa: CASTTRRVVSSYNEQFF; CDR3nt: TGTGCCAGCACGACTAGGAGGGTAGTGAGCTCCTACAATGAGCAGTTCTTC
v_gene: TRBV6-5; d_gene: .; len: 14; j_gene: TRBJ1-2; abundance: .; CDR3aa: CASSYRGEDYGYTF; CDR3nt: TGTGCCAGCAGTTATAGGGGAGAGGACTATGGCTACACCTTC
v_gene: TRBV5-6; d_gene: .; len: 13; j_gene: TRBJ2-3; abundance: once; CDR3aa: CASSTGPTDTQYF; CDR3nt: TGTGCCAGCAGCACCGGACCCACAGATACGCAGTATTTT
v_gene: TRBV2; d_gene: .; len: 13; j_gene: TRBJ2-2; abundance: .; CDR3aa: CASRRDVTGELFF; CDR3nt: TGTGCCAGCAGGCGGGACGTTACCGGGGAGCTGTTTTTT
v_gene: TRBV4-1; d_gene: TRBD1; len: 14; j_gene: TRBJ2-3; abundance: .; CDR3aa: CASSLQTGLDTQYF; CDR3nt: TGCGCCAGCAGCCTTCAGACAGGGCTAGATACGCAGTATTTT
v_gene: TRBV5-4; d_gene: .; len: 14; j_gene: TRBJ2-3; abundance: .; CDR3aa: CASSLWLNTDTQYF; CDR3nt: TGTGCCAGCAGCTTGTGGTTAAATACAGATACGCAGTATTTT
v_gene: TRBV10-1; d_gene: TRBD1; len: 14; j_gene: TRBJ2-1; abundance: .; CDR3aa: CASSRDRGNNEQFF; CDR3nt: TGCGCCAGCAGCCGGGACAGGGGCAACAATGAGCAGTTCTTC
v_gene: TRBV6-5; d_gene: .; len: 13; j_gene: TRBJ1-2; abundance: .; CDR3aa: CASRTGANYGYTF; CDR3nt: TGTGCCAGCAGGACGGGGGCTAACTATGGCTACACCTTC